Below, 16 T cell receptor beta chains from the same sample are listed, as sequenced in a study of blood T cell repertoires in COVID-19. Libraries were prepared by immunoSEQ multiplex PCR; TCRdb keeps only in-frame clonotypes and omits some of them. The table lists about 150,000 clones, 81% of them singletons. The sequencing input was peripheral blood. These TCRs come from a woman aged 60-75 years with active or convalescent COVID-19.

V is TRBV7-2 and J is TRBJ2-2; tentatively, D is TRBD1 (6 bases). V was cut by 1 base and J by 10 bases, with 13 bases left in between. The CDR3 runs 14 residues. Germline values: CDR1 SGHTA, CDR2 FQGNSA. CDR3 nucleotides: TGTGCCAGCAGCTTAGTAGCCAGGGGAGAGGAGCTGTTTTTT. It codes for CASSLVARGEELFF.

In this sample, this clone turned up a few times. The chain uses TRBV28 and TRBJ1-2; 11 nucleotides match TRBD1. Germline trimming cut 4 bases from V and 6 bases from J; bases unmatched to any gene: 7. This CDR3 has 15 amino acids. Germline lookup yields CDR1 MDHEN and CDR2 SYDVKM. The CDR3 sequence is CASSSQGQGGHGYTF. In nucleotides, the CDR3 is TGTGCCAGCAGTTCCCAGGGACAGGGGGGGCATGGCTACACCTTC.

The chain joins TRBV28 to TRBJ2-2, with D possibly TRBD1 on 5 matching bases. Germline V lookup: CDR1 MDHEN, CDR2 SYDVKM. Trimming pared 6 bases from V and 2 bases from J, leaving 16 bases between. CDR3 length equals 16 residues. CDR3 amino acids: CASRPFGQGNTGELFF. The CDR3 coding sequence is TGTGCCAGCAGACCCTTTGGGCAGGGAAACACCGGGGAGCTGTTTTTT.

The gene calls are TRBV24-1 and TRBJ1-1; TRBD1 matches 8 bases. CDR3 length: 15 amino acids. J lost 2 bases, V lost 7 bases, and 8 bases had no gene match. CDR1 and CDR2 (germline): KGHDR, SFDVKD. The CDR3 protein is CATRPTGTGNTEAFF. In DNA, the CDR3 is TGTGCCACCAGACCGACCGGGACAGGTAACACTGAAGCTTTCTTT.

The V call is TRBV6-4, the J call TRBJ2-1; a possible D gene is TRBD2 (5 bases). This CDR3 has 13 amino acids. Germline values: CDR1 MRHNA, CDR2 SNTAGT. With 6 bases removed from V and 4 bases from J, the gap between germline ends came to 10 bases. CDR3 sequence reads: CASSELDYNEQFF. The CDR3 nucleotides are TGTGCCAGCAGCGAACTAGATTACAATGAGCAGTTCTTC.

This clone occurred a few times. In DNA form, the CDR3 reads TGTGCCAGCAGCTTAGATCCGCGGGGGCGAGAATCCCAAGAGACCCAGTACTTC. It is translated as CASSLDPRGRESQETQYF. The genes are TRBV11-2 and TRBJ2-5; tentatively, D is TRBD2 (7 bases). Germline CDR1 SGHAT, CDR2 FQNNGV. This CDR3 region has 18 residues. V dropped 0 bases and J dropped 1 base, with 18 bases sitting between them.

This clone was counted a single time. This chain links TRBV6-1 with TRBJ2-1, with 10 bases that match TRBD2. With 4 bases clipped from V and 9 bases from J, the junction kept 12 bases outside the gene matches. CDR3 length: 16 residues. Per germline, CDR1 MNHNS and CDR2 SASEGT. CDR3 in amino acids: CASSANLAGDPGEQFF. CDR3 nucleotide sequence: TGTGCCAGCAGTGCAAATCTAGCGGGAGATCCCGGTGAGCAGTTCTTC.

CDR3 residues: CASSLGRVEYGYTF. Written as DNA, the CDR3 is TGTGCCAGCAGCTTAGGCAGGGTGGAGTATGGCTACACCTTC. This chain uses TRBV7-2 with TRBJ1-2, with a tentative D call TRBD1 (5 bases). Germline V gene data show CDR1 as SGHTA and CDR2 as FQGNSA. V gave up 1 base and J gave up 5 bases, with 11 bases separating them. This CDR3 spans 14 amino acids.

This chain joins TRBV6-1 and TRBJ2-7, with a tentative D call TRBD1 (6 bases). The CDR3 sequence is 15 residues long. Trimming left V 1 base short and J 3 bases short, with 13 bases between. Germline V gives CDR1 MNHNS, CDR2 SASEGT. CDR3 bases: TGTGCCAGCAGTGAAGGGGGGACATTCCTCTACGAGCAGTACTTC. Protein: CASSEGGTFLYEQYF.

The chain combines TRBV7-2 with TRBJ2-3, with a tentative D call TRBD2 (6 bases). The germline gives CDR1 SGHTA, CDR2 FQGNSA. The CDR3 is made up of 15 amino acids. Deletions cut 3 bases from V and 4 bases from J, with 14 bases between. The CDR3 DNA follows: TGTGCCAGCAGCTTCCAACCGGGAGAGCCAGATACGCAGTATTTT. It codes for CASSFQPGEPDTQYF.

This sequence joins TRBV7-9 and TRBJ2-1; D is perhaps TRBD2 (6 bases). The ends were cut back, 6 bases at V and 3 bases at J, with 12 bases in the middle. The CDR3 is made up of 14 amino acids. In germline, CDR1 is SEHNR, CDR2 FQNEAQ (reference sequence). This CDR3 reads CASSTTGGYNEQFF. Here the CDR3 DNA reads TGTGCCAGCAGTACCACCGGGGGCTACAATGAGCAGTTCTTC.

The chain is built from TRBV6-5 and TRBJ1-4, with 9 positions matching TRBD1. Germline CDR1 reads MNHEY; CDR2 reads SVGAGI. The CDR3 covers 14 residues. The J segment lost 8 bases and the V segment lost 7 bases, leaving 8 bases of the junction unmatched. Written as DNA, the CDR3 is TGTGCCAGCAAAGAGGGACAGGGAAGAGAAAAACTGTTTTTT. This sequence encodes CASKEGQGREKLFF.

CDR3 region: CASSLVQGNAFF. The CDR3 DNA reads as TGTGCCAGCAGCTTAGTACAGGGGAATGCTTTCTTT. The chain is built from TRBV7-8 and TRBJ1-1, with 7 positions matching TRBD1. V trimming: 1 base; J trimming: 11 bases; junction bases outside the gene matches: 4. The CDR3 contains 12 residues. Germline-derived CDR1 and CDR2 are SGHVS and FQNEAQ.

The V call is TRBV30, the J call TRBJ2-1, with TRBD2 as a possible D gene (6 bases). The germline gives CDR1 GTSNPN, CDR2 SVGIG (reference sequence). The CDR3 covers 14 residues. Between the trimmed V and J ends, which lost 3 bases and 7 bases, there was a span of 16 bases. The CDR3: CAWREEGVMNEQFF. The CDR3 nucleotides are TGTGCCTGGAGAGAGGAGGGCGTGATGAATGAGCAGTTCTTC.

Written as DNA, the CDR3 is TGTGCCAGCAGTTACGCGACTAGCGACGCCGAGCAGTACTTC. This translates into CASSYATSDAEQYF. The chain has TRBV6-2 or TRBV6-3 and TRBJ2-7; the match to TRBD2 covers 8 bases. Germline V lookup: CDR1 MNHEY, CDR2 SVGEGT. After removal of 2 bases from V and 6 bases from J, the junction contained 6 bases not matched to a gene. This CDR3 comprises 14 residues.

This clone has just one count. The V gene is TRBV4-1, the J gene TRBJ2-1, with a tentative D call TRBD1 (5 bases). CDR1 and CDR2 from the germline V gene are MGHRA and YSYEKL. The CDR3 is 14 residues long. Trimming took 2 bases from V and 1 from J, leaving 6 bases between them. The DNA for the CDR3 is TGCGCCAGCAGCCAACAGGGTTCCTACAATGAGCAGTTCTTC. Translated, it gives CASSQQGSYNEQFF.